This entry lists 6 T cell receptor beta chains sequenced from one sample in a study of OX40 agonist ivuxolimab in advanced cancers. The repertoire was sequenced with immunoSEQ multiplex PCR; TCRdb's copy has only in-frame clones and lacks some. The table shows around 60,000 clones, with around 82% occurring only once. Specimen: CD4+ or CD8+ T cells sorted from blood, collected in a trial of the OX40 agonist ivuxolimab. All receptors derive from an adult with an advanced solid tumor such as melanoma, head and neck, liver or kidney cancer.

J is TRBJ2-7 and V is TRBV30; 11 bases agree with TRBD1. This CDR3 has 18 residues. V was clipped by 3 bases and J by 7 bases; unmatched bases: 20. Germline CDR1 GTSNPN, CDR2 SVGIG (reference sequence). CDR3 DNA sequence: TGTGCCTGGAGGTCCGGGACAGGGGGAGCGGGAGACCCGGGGGAGCAGTACTTC. Protein sequence: CAWRSGTGGAGDPGEQYF.

The V and J genes are TRBV4-2 and TRBJ2-3; 9 nucleotides match TRBD1. The V segment lost 2 bases and the J segment 1 base; nucleotides outside the gene matches: 7. This CDR3 region has 17 residues. CDR1 LGHNA and CDR2 YNFKEQ come from the germline V gene. The CDR3 is CASSQSTGQGRTDTQYF. The DNA for the CDR3 is TGTGCCAGCAGCCAATCGACGGGACAGGGTCGCACAGATACGCAGTATTTT.

V gene TRBV28 combines with J gene TRBJ1-1; D remains ambiguous. Trimming removed 2 bases from V and 0 bases from J, with 7 bases in between. Germline CDR1 MDHEN, CDR2 SYDVKM. The CDR3 consists of 14 residues. The CDR3 region has the DNA TGTGCCAGCAGTTTAAGGCAGATGAACACTGAAGCTTTCTTT. As protein: CASSLRQMNTEAFF.

The rearrangement joins TRBV29-1 to TRBJ1-2; D gene uncertain. This CDR3 comprises 13 residues. Germline CDR1 is SQVTM and CDR2 is ANQGSEA. The V end was cut by 1 base, the J end by 4 bases, with 10 bases between. The CDR3 is CSVEVRDSYGYTF. The CDR3, as DNA: TGCAGCGTTGAAGTTCGGGATAGCTATGGCTACACCTTC.

The chain links TRBV11-2 to TRBJ1-1; 8 bases are a match to TRBD1. The CDR3 is 14 residues long. The J segment lost 3 bases and the V segment lost 4 bases, leaving 4 bases of the junction unmatched. Germline lookup yields CDR1 SGHAT and CDR2 FQNNGV. The CDR3 DNA reads as TGTGCCAGCAGCTACGGACAGGGTTACACTGAAGCTTTCTTT. This translates into CASSYGQGYTEAFF.

The chain couples TRBV9 to TRBJ2-3; TRBD1 agrees at 9 bases. The CDR3 length is 17 residues. Germline V gives CDR1 SGDLS, CDR2 YYNGEE. Trimming cost V 4 bases and J 3 bases; bases outside gene matches: 12. The CDR3 DNA reads TGTGCCAGCAGCCCTACGGGGACAGGGTTCCAGACAGATACGCAGTATTTT. It yields the protein CASSPTGTGFQTDTQYF.